The following is a TCR beta chain sequence with its context. This clonotype was observed a few times. The antigen this receptor binds is unknown. No base qualities exist here, and no much larger clone lies one base off it. The cysteine opens and the phenylalanine closes a CDR3 of 16 amino acids. CDR3 DNA only is kept here, 48 bases in frame from base 1. Per the germline V gene, MDHEN is the CDR1 and SYDVKM is the CDR2. Compared with germline, V lacks 6 bases and J lacks 1 base; bases without a gene match: 10. The method was RT-PCR. TCRdb shows the sequencer as Illumina HiSeq 2500. The raw public reads went through TCRdb reprocessing: fastp at Q25, MiXCR clone calling, in-frame beta chains kept. A single entry per CDR3 protein holds the most common genes and DNA from its merged rows. The sample table shows over 800,000 distinct CDR3 sequences, and around 20% are seen once. The ten largest make up 10% of the sample.

This sample was included in a study of response to subunit inactivated influenza vaccine (dated by TCRdb to the late 2010s). Looking at the study overall: Deep quantitative T cell receptor repertoire profiling was used in the study to track responses to a trivalent subunit inactivated influenza vaccine. The study at large found these results: It was suggested by the authors that each seasonal influenza vaccination may recruit only a limited number of new T cells.

The sample in question was PBMCs from blood, obtained more than 4 days after vaccination. The TCR was taken from a man between 50 and 59 years old who received an inactivated influenza vaccine. Donor details come from another sample of the same person, matched by shared clones. Here the chain combines TRBV28 and TRBJ2-3, with TRBD2 matching 7 junction bases. The CDR3 sequence is CASSRSSGGGTDTQYF. The base sequence is TGTGCCAGCAGCAGAAGCTCGGGAGGCGGCACAGATACGCAGTATTTT.